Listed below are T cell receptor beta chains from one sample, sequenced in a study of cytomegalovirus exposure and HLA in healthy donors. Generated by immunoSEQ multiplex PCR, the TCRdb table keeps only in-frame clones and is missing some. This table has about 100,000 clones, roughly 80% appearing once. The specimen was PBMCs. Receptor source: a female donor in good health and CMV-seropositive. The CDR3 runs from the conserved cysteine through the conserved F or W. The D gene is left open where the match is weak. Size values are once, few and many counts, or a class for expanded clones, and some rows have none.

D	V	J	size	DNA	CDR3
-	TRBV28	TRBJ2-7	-	TGTGCCAGCAGTCAAGCAAGGACAAGGGTGATTGAGCAGTACTTC	CASSQARTRVIEQYF
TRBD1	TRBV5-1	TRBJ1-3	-	TGCGCCAGCAGGAGGACAGGGGCCTCTGGAAGCACCATATATTTT	CASRRTGASGSTIYF
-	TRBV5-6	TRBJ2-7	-	TGTGCCAGCACCCACAGGTCTTCCTACGAGCAGTACTTC	CASTHRSSYEQYF
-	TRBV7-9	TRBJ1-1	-	TGTGCCAGCAGCTTCGATGAGGCTACTGAAGCTTTCTTT	CASSFDEATEAFF
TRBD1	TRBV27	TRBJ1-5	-	TGTGCCAGCAGTTTCCGGGGACAGCGAAATCAGCCCCAGCATTTT	CASSFRGQRNQPQHF
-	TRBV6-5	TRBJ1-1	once	TGTGCCAGCAGTTTAGGAGTCCGCACTGAAGCTTTCTTT	CASSLGVRTEAFF
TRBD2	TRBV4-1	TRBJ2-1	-	TGCGCCAGCAGCCTCGCCGCATTACTACTAGCGGGAGTCGACAATGAGCAGTTCTTC	CASSLAALLLAGVDNEQFF
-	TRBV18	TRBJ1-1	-	TGTGCCAGCTCACCAATCGAAAGATCGGAGGAGAACACTGAAGCTTTCTTT	CASSPIERSEENTEAFF
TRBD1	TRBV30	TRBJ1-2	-	TGTGCCTGGAGTTCAGACAGGGCGGGTGGCTACACCTTC	CAWSSDRAGGYTF
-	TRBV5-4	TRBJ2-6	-	TGTGCCAGCAGCCTCGGTTTAACTGGGGCCAACGTCCTGACTTTC	CASSLGLTGANVLTF
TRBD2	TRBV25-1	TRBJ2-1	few	TGTGCCAGCAGTGGGGCTAGCGGGCGCTACAATGAGCAGTTCTTC	CASSGASGRYNEQFF
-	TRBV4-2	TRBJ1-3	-	TGTGCCAGCAGCCAGACTAAACAGAACTCTGGAAACACCATATATTTT	CASSQTKQNSGNTIYF
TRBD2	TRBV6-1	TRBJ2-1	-	TGTGCCAGCAGTGCACTAGCGGGGGGGCCAAGTGCGAGAAATGAGCAGTTCTTC	CASSALAGGPSARNEQFF
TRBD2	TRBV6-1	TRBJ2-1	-	TGTGCCAGCAGTGAAGCCACTAGCGGGAGTAGCTCGGAACAGCCGTTCTTC	CASSEATSGSSSEQPFF
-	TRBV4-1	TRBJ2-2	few	TGCGCCAGCAGCCAGGCGATCAGGTTCGCGAACACCGGGGAGCTGTTTTTT	CASSQAIRFANTGELFF
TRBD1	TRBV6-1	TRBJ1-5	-	TGTGCCAGCAGAATCGACAGGGGTAGCAATCAGCCCCAGCATTTT	CASRIDRGSNQPQHF
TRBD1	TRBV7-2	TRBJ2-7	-	TGTGCCAGCAGCTTGTCCCGGGACAGATACGAGCAGTACTTC	CASSLSRDRYEQYF
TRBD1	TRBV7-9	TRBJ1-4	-	TGTGCCAGCAGCCACGGACAGGGAGAAAAACTGTTTTTT	CASSHGQGEKLFF
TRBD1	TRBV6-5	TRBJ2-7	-	TGTGCCAGCAGTTACCCGAGGGGGCTCTCCTACGAGCAGTACTTC	CASSYPRGLSYEQYF
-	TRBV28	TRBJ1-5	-	TGTGCCAGCATGGGCCTAACTTATCATTTT	CASMGLTYHF
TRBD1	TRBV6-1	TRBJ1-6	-	TGTGCCAGCAGTGAGTTGGACAGGGGAGGTTCACCCCTCCACTTT	CASSELDRGGSPLHF
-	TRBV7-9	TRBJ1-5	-	TGTGCCAGCAGCTTCGGAGGATATAGCAATCAGCCCCAGCATTTT	CASSFGGYSNQPQHF